This T cell receptor beta chain was obtained from a study of healthy donors' naive CD4 and CD8 T cells. Study in general: Donors spanned ages 20-25, 40-50 and 60-70 years, half female. For TCR alpha, new primers spanned all functional IMGT alpha genes.

Sorting defined naive CD4+ as CD4+CD8-CD45RO-CD45RA+ and naive CD8+ as CD8+CD4-CD45RA+CD27bright. This CDR3 is built from 12 residues. Germline V gives CDR1 LNHDA, CDR2 SQIVND (reference sequence). Trimming took 9 bases from V and 5 from J, leaving 13 bases between them. Study-level results: Chains were not paired, since alpha and beta were sequenced in bulk.

Starting from 500 ng of total RNA, TCR libraries were made with linear amplification. TCRdb reprocessed the reads with MiXCR, giving one entry per CDR3 protein. The sample gives roughly 200,000 distinct CDR3 sequences, 65% to 75% of which show up once; approximately 2.5% is in the top ten. This clonotype is a singleton in its sample. Its antigen is unidentified. The genes are TRBV19 and TRBJ2-5; tentative D call: TRBD2 (5 bases). This receptor was taken from a pool of human donors in good health; the sample pools cells from several healthy donors. The sequencing sample was made of naive CD4+ and CD8+ T cells sorted from blood, pooled from several donors. The CDR3 spells CASRASFETQYF. In DNA, the CDR3 is TGTGCCAGCCGCGCTAGCTTCGAGACCCAGTACTTC.